These 9 T cell receptor beta chains originate from one sample sequenced in a study of T cell clones after liver transplantation. This table comes from immunoSEQ multiplex PCR, and its TCRdb copy is limited to in-frame clones, with some not included. The table shows about 21,000 clones, with 80% to 95% occurring only once. The source material was CD8+ T cells from blood, sampled approximately 25 months after liver transplant. The source is a human patient who received a liver transplant. A subset of T cells may come from the graft donor.

V gene TRBV29-1 combines with J gene TRBJ1-2; unclear D gene. Between the trimmed V and J ends, which lost 3 bases and 8 bases, there was a span of 16 bases. The CDR3 is 13 amino acids. The germline CDR1 and CDR2 sequences are SQVTM and ANQGSEA. This CDR3 reads CSVDPDPSRGYTF. DNA of the CDR3: TGCAGCGTTGACCCGGACCCTTCTCGGGGCTACACCTTC. Variable domain in full (rest from reference TRBV29-1 and TRBJ1-2): SAVISQKPSRDICQRGTSLTIQCQVDSQVTMMFWYRQQPGQSLTLIATANQGSEATYESGFVIDKFPISRPNLTFSTLTVSNMSPEDSSIYLCSVDPDPSRGYTFGSGTRLTVV.

The chain has TRBV6-6 and TRBJ2-7; tentatively, D is TRBD2 (5 bases). The CDR3 consists of 14 residues. Germline-derived CDR1 and CDR2 are MNHNY and SVGAGI (reference sequence). Trimming stripped 2 bases from V and 0 bases from J, with 8 bases between. CDR3 loop: CASSYPGDSYEQYF. The CDR3 DNA sequence: TGTGCCAGCAGTTACCCCGGGGACTCCTACGAGCAGTACTTC.

This chain uses TRBV28 with TRBJ1-4; a possible D gene is TRBD1 (5 bases). V was pared by 5 bases and J by 3 bases, with 13 bases between. This CDR3 spans 15 amino acids. CDR1 and CDR2 from the germline V gene are MDHEN and SYDVKM. The CDR3 spells CASSRDVAANEKLFF. CDR3 DNA sequence: TGTGCCAGCAGTCGGGACGTAGCGGCTAATGAAAAACTGTTTTTT.

The chain has TRBV27 and TRBJ2-1; tentative D call: TRBD2 (7 bases). The CDR3 runs to 16 residues. Germline V lookup: CDR1 MNHEY, CDR2 SMNVEV (reference sequence). Trimming stripped 6 bases from V and 5 bases from J, with 20 bases between. CDR3 loop: CASSPGAGEGNNEQFF. The CDR3, as DNA: TGTGCCAGCAGCCCAGGGGCGGGAGAAGGGAACAATGAGCAGTTCTTC.

The CDR3 loop is CASSLARDPNEQYF. The CDR3 DNA reads TGCGCCAGCAGCTTGGCCCGGGACCCTAACGAGCAGTACTTC. This chain connects TRBV5-1 to TRBJ2-7, with D perhaps given as TRBD1 or TRBD2 (5 bases each). The CDR3 spans 14 residues. The V end lost 0 bases, the J end lost 5 bases, and 12 bases lay between the germline ends. Germline CDR1 is SGHRS and CDR2 is YFSETQ.

V usage is TRBV27 and J usage is TRBJ2-1; D is uncertain. Trimming took off 2 bases at V and 7 bases at J, with 9 bases between the two ends. CDR3 length equals 13 residues. The germline gives CDR1 MNHEY, CDR2 SMNVEV (reference sequence). The CDR3 is CASSLPSSNEQFF. CDR3 bases: TGTGCCAGCAGTTTACCCTCTTCGAATGAGCAGTTCTTC.

This chain joins TRBV5-1 and TRBJ2-7, with TRBD1 as a possible D gene (5 bases). V lost 0 bases and J 0 bases, leaving 19 bases between the germline ends. Looked up from germline, CDR1 is SGHRS and CDR2 is YFSETQ. The CDR3 runs 18 residues. As DNA, the CDR3 is TGCGCCAGCAGCTTGGCTAAGGGGAAACAGAGAAGCTCCTACGAGCAGTACTTC. It encodes CASSLAKGKQRSSYEQYF.

This clone was detected a few times. The rearrangement links TRBV7-9 to TRBJ2-1, with 9 bases fitting TRBD2. Trimming took 1 base from V and 13 from J; bases not matched to a gene: 11. Germline V gene lookup returns CDR1 SEHNR and CDR2 FQNEAQ (reference sequence). The CDR3 sequence is 15 residues long. CDR3 in amino acids: CASSLGMSGLAIQFF. The CDR3 DNA reads TGTGCCAGCAGCTTAGGAATGTCCGGACTAGCGATTCAGTTCTTC.

The chain links TRBV12-5 to TRBJ1-3, with a tentative D call TRBD1 (5 bases). The V gene's germline CDR1 is LGHNT and CDR2 FRNRAP. The V gene lost 2 bases and the J gene lost 0 bases, with 14 bases spanning the gap. The CDR3 sequence is 17 residues long. DNA of the CDR3: TGTGCTAGTGGTTTGACCCAACAGGTCTTCTCTGGAAACACCATATATTTT. Amino acid sequence: CASGLTQQVFSGNTIYF.